The TCR beta chain described here comes from a study of blood T cell repertoires in COVID-19. For the study at large: Donors in the United States, Italy and Spain gave samples during acute or convalescent COVID-19.

Germline V gene sequence: CDR1 SGHTA, CDR2 FQGNSA. Trimming stripped 4 bases from V and 5 bases from J, with 11 bases between. The CDR3 covers 13 residues. Here immunoSEQ multiplex PCR was the method, and the copy in TCRdb shows in-frame clones only, minus some. There are about 180,000 clones in the sample; about nine tenths occur only once, and roughly 8.6% lies in the top ten. Resolution of symptoms, clearance, or two negative PCRs was present in recovered Cohort 3 donors. This TCR was recovered from a young woman who had recovered from COVID-19. Sequencing was carried out using PBMCs or T cells enriched from blood (not recorded which). J is TRBJ1-1 and V is TRBV7-2; D uncertain. In DNA, the CDR3 is TGTGCCAGCAGCTGGGCAGAATTGACTGAAGCTTTCTTT. Translation: CASSWAELTEAFF.